The sequence of this T cell receptor (beta chain) was determined in a study of blood T cell repertoires in COVID-19. Study information: Samples representing acute and convalescent COVID-19 were sourced from the United States, Italy and Spain. T cells, B-cell-depleted T cells, or PBMCs provided the cDNA or gDNA that served as material.

In the original analysis: Estimated nucleated cell counts came from reference gene primer amplification. Only in-frame clones appear in the TCRdb table, and some are missing; sequencing was by immunoSEQ multiplex PCR. The V and J calls and clone size were taken over from that table, and D and trimming were inferred from the DNA. The table lists some 220,000 clones, roughly 89% of them singletons, with about 4% in the top ten. Germline V CDR1 and CDR2: SGHRS, YFSETQ. The CDR3 loop spans 14 amino acids. V was pared by 0 bases and J by 2 bases, with 8 bases between. Cohorts were based on clinical histories the participants reported.

Sequenced: PBMCs or T cells enriched from blood (not recorded which). This sequence joins TRBV5-1 and TRBJ2-5; unclear D gene. This clonotype was obtained from a woman between 35 and 50 years old with acute COVID-19. The CDR3 DNA reads as TGCGCCAGCAGCTTGGTTACTGATCAAGAGACCCAGTACTTC. Translation gives CASSLVTDQETQYF.